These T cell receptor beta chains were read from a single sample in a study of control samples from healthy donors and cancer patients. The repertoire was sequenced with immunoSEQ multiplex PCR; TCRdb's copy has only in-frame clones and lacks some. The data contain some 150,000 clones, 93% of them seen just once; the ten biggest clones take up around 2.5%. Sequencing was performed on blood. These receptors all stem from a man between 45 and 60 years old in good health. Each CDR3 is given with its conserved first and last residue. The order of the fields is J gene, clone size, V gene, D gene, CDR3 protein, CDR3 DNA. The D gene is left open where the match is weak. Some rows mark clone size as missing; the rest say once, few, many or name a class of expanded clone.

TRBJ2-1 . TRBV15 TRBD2 CATSRPPGLGSNEQFF TGTGCCACCAGCAGACCCCCGGGACTAGGAAGCAATGAGCAGTTCTTC
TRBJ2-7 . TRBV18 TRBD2 CASSPPSGGSSYEQYF TGTGCCAGCTCACCACCTTCGGGGGGGAGCTCCTACGAGCAGTACTTC
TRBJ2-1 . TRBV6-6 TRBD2 CASSPLRTGTSKGREQFF TGTGCCAGCAGTCCTCTCCGCACCGGGACTAGTAAGGGGCGTGAGCAGTTCTTC
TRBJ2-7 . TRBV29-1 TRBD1 CSVQGADEQYF TGCAGCGTTCAGGGGGCGGACGAGCAGTACTTC
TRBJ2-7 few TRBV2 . CASSKKTYEQYF TGTGCCAGCAGTAAGAAAACCTACGAGCAGTACTTC
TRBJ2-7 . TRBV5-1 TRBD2 CASSLGSGDFYEQYF TGCGCCAGCAGCTTGGGTAGCGGGGATTTCTACGAGCAGTACTTC
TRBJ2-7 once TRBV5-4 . CASSLYGYEQYF TGTGCCAGCAGCTTGTACGGCTACGAGCAGTACTTC
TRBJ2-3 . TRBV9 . CASSVVGGSTDTQYF TGTGCCAGCAGCGTAGTAGGCGGCTCCACAGATACGCAGTATTTT
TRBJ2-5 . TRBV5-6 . CASSLQGFGGETQYF TGTGCCAGCAGCTTACAGGGGTTCGGGGGAGAGACCCAGTACTTC
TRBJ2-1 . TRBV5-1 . CASSLAGQLYNEQFF TGCGCCAGCAGCTTAGCGGGACAATTATACAATGAGCAGTTCTTC
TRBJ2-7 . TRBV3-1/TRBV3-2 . CASSPWDQRSYEQYF TGTGCCAGCAGCCCCTGGGACCAAAGGTCCTACGAGCAGTACTTC
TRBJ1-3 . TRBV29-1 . CSVDTGLGNTIYF TGCAGCGTTGATACAGGTCTGGGAAACACCATATATTTT
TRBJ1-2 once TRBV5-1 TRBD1 CASSSRDRTPYGYTF TGCGCCAGTTCGTCCCGGGACAGGACACCCTATGGCTACACCTTC
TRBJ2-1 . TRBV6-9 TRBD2 CASSRREGPNEQFF TGTGCCAGCAGTCGGAGGGAGGGCCCGAATGAGCAGTTCTTC
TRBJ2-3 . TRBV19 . CASSTLRDTQYF TGTGCCAGTAGTACGCTTCGGGATACGCAGTATTTT
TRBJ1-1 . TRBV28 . CAAEGQGSNTEAFF TGTGCCGCAGAAGGGCAGGGCTCTAACACTGAAGCTTTCTTT
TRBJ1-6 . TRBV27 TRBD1 CASSLSGDRNSPLHF TGTGCCAGCAGTTTATCAGGGGACAGAAATTCACCCCTCCACTTT
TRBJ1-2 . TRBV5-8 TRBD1 CASSKDRGSNYGYTF TGTGCCAGCAGCAAGGACAGGGGCTCTAACTATGGCTACACCTTC
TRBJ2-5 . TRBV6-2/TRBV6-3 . CASSYFQETQYF TGTGCCAGCAGTTACTTTCAAGAGACCCAGTACTTC
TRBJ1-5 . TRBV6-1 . CASSEGGGNQPQHF TGTGCCAGCAGTGAAGGGGGGGGCAATCAGCCCCAGCATTTT
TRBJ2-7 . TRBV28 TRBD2 CASSIDLAVYEQYF TGTGCCAGCAGTATTGACCTAGCGGTCTACGAGCAGTACTTC
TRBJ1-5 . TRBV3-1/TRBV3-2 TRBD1 CASSQTGGGGQPQHF TGTGCCAGCAGCCAAACAGGGGGCGGGGGTCAGCCCCAGCATTTT
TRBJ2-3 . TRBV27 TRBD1 CASSEYPGQGATDTQYF TGTGCCAGCAGTGAATACCCGGGACAGGGGGCTACAGATACGCAGTATTTT
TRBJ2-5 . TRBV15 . CATSPRGLGMETQYF TGTGCCACCAGCCCCCGTGGTCTGGGAATGGAGACCCAGTACTTC
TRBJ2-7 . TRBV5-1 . CASRDGPYEQYF TGCGCCAGCAGGGACGGACCATACGAGCAGTACTTC
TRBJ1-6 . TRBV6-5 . CASSYSGGNSPLHF TGTGCCAGCAGTTACTCGGGGGGTAATTCACCCCTCCACTTT
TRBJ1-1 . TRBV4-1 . CASSQDGSTEAFF TGCGCCAGCAGCCAAGACGGTTCCACTGAAGCTTTCTTT
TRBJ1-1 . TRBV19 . CASSIDTKGHSNTEAFF TGTGCCAGTAGTATAGATACGAAGGGACATTCGAACACTGAAGCTTTCTTT
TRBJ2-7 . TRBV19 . CASSMGSSYEQYF TGTGCCAGTAGTATGGGGAGCTCCTACGAGCAGTACTTC
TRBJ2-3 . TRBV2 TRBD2 CASSVTSGNTDTQYF TGTGCCAGCAGTGTAACTAGCGGGAACACAGATACGCAGTATTTT
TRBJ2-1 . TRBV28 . CASSSAYRVEQFF TGTGCCAGCAGTTCTGCCTACAGGGTCGAGCAGTTCTTC
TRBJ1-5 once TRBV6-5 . CASRVAGSNQPQHF TGTGCCAGCAGGGTGGCAGGAAGCAATCAGCCCCAGCATTTT
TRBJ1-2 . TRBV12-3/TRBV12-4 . CASSFQSNYGYTF TGTGCCAGCAGTTTCCAATCTAACTATGGCTACACCTTC
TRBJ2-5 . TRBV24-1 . CATSDLIEGLGETQYF TGTGCCACCAGTGATTTGATAGAAGGCCTCGGAGAGACCCAGTACTTC
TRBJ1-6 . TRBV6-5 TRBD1 CASSYGGGGGGSPLHF TGTGCCAGCAGTTACGGTGGTGGAGGGGGCGGTTCACCCCTCCACTTT
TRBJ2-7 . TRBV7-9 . CASSLREWGYEQYF TGTGCCAGCAGCCTCAGGGAATGGGGTTACGAGCAGTACTTC
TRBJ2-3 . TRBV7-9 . CASSPLGDTQYF TGTGCCAGCAGCCCCTTGGGGGATACGCAGTATTTT
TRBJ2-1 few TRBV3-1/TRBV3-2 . CASSQRFATEQFF TGTGCCAGCAGCCAACGGTTCGCGACAGAACAGTTCTTC
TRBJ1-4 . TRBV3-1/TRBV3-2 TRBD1 CASSQVGGGEKLFF TGTGCCAGCAGCCAAGTAGGGGGCGGTGAAAAACTGTTTTTT
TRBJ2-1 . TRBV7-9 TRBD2 CASSLGRLAGVEWNEQFF TGTGCCAGCAGCTTGGGTAGACTAGCGGGAGTTGAATGGAATGAGCAGTTCTTC
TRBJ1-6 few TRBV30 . CAGIPRGLLNSPLHF TGTGCCGGGATCCCCAGGGGACTCCTAAATTCACCCCTCCACTTT
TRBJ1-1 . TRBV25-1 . CASSAGTTEAFF TGTGCCAGCAGTGCCGGGACAACGGAAGCTTTCTTT